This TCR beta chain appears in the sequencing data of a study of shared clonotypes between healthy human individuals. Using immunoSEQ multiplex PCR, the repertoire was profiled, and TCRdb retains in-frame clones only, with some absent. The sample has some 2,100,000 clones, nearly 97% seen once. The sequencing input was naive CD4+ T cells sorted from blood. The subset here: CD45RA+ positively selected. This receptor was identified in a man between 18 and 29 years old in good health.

CDR3 loop: CAIRGTGTYEQYF. The CDR3 nucleotides are TGTGCCATCAGGGGGACAGGAACCTACGAGCAGTACTTC. This chain connects TRBV10-3 to TRBJ2-7; 8 bases are shared with TRBD1. Germline CDR1 is ENHRY and CDR2 is SYGVKD. The CDR3 has 13 residues. Trimming at V came to 6 bases and at J to 2 bases, leaving 3 bases not matched to a gene.